Described below is a single T cell receptor beta chain sequence and its context. This clonotype was detected a few times. Its antigen target is currently unknown. No qualities accompany the bases; no much larger clone lies one base away. This entry belongs to a study of identical twins (dated by TCRdb to the mid-2010s). In terms of the full investigation: TCR alpha and beta repertoires from monozygotic twins, unrelated adults of various ages and cord blood were deep-sequenced to test whether fetal clonotypes persist. To rule out contamination, the twin experiments were replicated at different times with different library preparation protocols.

All donors were healthy Caucasians. The twin cohort consisted of three pairs of female monozygotic twins, all aged about 18 to 29 years. Peripheral blood mononuclear cells were the source from which RNA for the TCR libraries was isolated. V sheds 5 bases and J sheds 7 bases, leaving 10 bases between their ends. CDR1 and CDR2, per the germline V gene (reference sequence), are PRHDT and FYEKMQ. There are 12 amino acids in the CDR3, from cysteine to phenylalanine inclusive. CDR3 DNA is the only sequence kept; it has 36 bases, read in frame from the first base. Library preparation used 5' RACE. TCRdb lists the instrument as Illumina HiSeq 2000. Template switching added a universal primer binding site, and the final cDNA carried a unique molecular identifier that allowed TCR cDNA molecules to be counted accurately. Specific primers in the conserved constant-segment region were used to synthesize first-strand cDNA for the TCR alpha and beta chains. To control for contamination, every cDNA library carried two barcodes: a SMART-Mk sample barcode plus Illumina barcodes. TruSeq adapter sequences, together with Illumina sample barcodes, were added in two successive PCR steps. Sequencing of the TCR alpha and beta cDNA libraries was done on the Illumina HiSeq platform using custom primers. In the source study's methods: Unique molecular identifiers were extracted from raw reads with MiGEC, and CDR3 positions were determined with MiXCR. For each individual, recombination models were inferred using an EM algorithm with the repgenHMM and IGoR tools. Shared clonotype analysis was performed with the tcR package in R, normalizing sharing by the product of cloneset sizes. Out-of-frame nonproductive sequences were analyzed to study raw recombination free of thymic and clonal selection effects. Clones were called with MiXCR by TCRdb after fastp trimmed the public reads at Q25, and only in-frame beta chains were retained. Identical CDR3 protein sequences are pooled into one entry, listed with their most common genes and DNA. The V and J calls here are based on TCRdb, not the publication. The sample table holds 550,000 to 700,000 distinct CDR3 sequences, of which more than 9% were seen once. Of the sample, roughly 3.2% falls within the top ten clones.

Study-wide conclusions, independent of this receptor: Out-of-frame TCR alpha sequences shared between twins showed an excess of low generation-probability sequences compared with coincidental sharing between unrelated individuals. Conclusions relied on cross-sectional statistical analysis, since the same donors could not be followed over many years. In beta out-of-frame sequences, excess twin sharing was weaker, because having fewer shared sequences lowered the signal-to-noise ratio. Abundant cord blood beta clonotypes had fewer insertions, young adult naive repertoires showed a similar but weaker trend, and memory repertoires showed no such trend. Invariant T cells such as MAIT and iNKT could partly confound zero-insertion analyses, though diverse VJ usage argued against this for most clonotypes. In monozygotic twins, out-of-frame TCR alpha sharing was systematically underestimated by recombination models, although the models agreed with sharing between unrelated individuals.

The same data also went into a second study, on yellow fever vaccine responses in identical twins. The second investigation adds: According to the authors, the vaccine-induced T cell response in identical twins seemed to be partly convergent and partly specific to each individual. Focusing on identical twins, the study followed the T cell clones that responded to the vaccine, and did so with precision.

The rearrangement combines TRBV13 with TRBJ2-3, with the identity of the D gene unclear. The sample consisted of PBMCs. This TCR was sampled from a woman under 30 in good health. The CDR3 region reads CASSAFENTQYF. Here is the DNA: TGTGCCAGCAGCGCCTTCGAAAATACGCAGTATTTT. Joined to the reference TRBV13 and TRBJ2-3 proteins, this CDR3 gives the full variable domain: AAGVIQSPRHLIKEKRETATLKCYPIPRHDTVYWYQQGPGQDPQFLISFYEKMQSDKGSIPDRFSAQQFSDYHSELNMSSLELGDSALYFCASSAFENTQYFGPGTRLTVL.